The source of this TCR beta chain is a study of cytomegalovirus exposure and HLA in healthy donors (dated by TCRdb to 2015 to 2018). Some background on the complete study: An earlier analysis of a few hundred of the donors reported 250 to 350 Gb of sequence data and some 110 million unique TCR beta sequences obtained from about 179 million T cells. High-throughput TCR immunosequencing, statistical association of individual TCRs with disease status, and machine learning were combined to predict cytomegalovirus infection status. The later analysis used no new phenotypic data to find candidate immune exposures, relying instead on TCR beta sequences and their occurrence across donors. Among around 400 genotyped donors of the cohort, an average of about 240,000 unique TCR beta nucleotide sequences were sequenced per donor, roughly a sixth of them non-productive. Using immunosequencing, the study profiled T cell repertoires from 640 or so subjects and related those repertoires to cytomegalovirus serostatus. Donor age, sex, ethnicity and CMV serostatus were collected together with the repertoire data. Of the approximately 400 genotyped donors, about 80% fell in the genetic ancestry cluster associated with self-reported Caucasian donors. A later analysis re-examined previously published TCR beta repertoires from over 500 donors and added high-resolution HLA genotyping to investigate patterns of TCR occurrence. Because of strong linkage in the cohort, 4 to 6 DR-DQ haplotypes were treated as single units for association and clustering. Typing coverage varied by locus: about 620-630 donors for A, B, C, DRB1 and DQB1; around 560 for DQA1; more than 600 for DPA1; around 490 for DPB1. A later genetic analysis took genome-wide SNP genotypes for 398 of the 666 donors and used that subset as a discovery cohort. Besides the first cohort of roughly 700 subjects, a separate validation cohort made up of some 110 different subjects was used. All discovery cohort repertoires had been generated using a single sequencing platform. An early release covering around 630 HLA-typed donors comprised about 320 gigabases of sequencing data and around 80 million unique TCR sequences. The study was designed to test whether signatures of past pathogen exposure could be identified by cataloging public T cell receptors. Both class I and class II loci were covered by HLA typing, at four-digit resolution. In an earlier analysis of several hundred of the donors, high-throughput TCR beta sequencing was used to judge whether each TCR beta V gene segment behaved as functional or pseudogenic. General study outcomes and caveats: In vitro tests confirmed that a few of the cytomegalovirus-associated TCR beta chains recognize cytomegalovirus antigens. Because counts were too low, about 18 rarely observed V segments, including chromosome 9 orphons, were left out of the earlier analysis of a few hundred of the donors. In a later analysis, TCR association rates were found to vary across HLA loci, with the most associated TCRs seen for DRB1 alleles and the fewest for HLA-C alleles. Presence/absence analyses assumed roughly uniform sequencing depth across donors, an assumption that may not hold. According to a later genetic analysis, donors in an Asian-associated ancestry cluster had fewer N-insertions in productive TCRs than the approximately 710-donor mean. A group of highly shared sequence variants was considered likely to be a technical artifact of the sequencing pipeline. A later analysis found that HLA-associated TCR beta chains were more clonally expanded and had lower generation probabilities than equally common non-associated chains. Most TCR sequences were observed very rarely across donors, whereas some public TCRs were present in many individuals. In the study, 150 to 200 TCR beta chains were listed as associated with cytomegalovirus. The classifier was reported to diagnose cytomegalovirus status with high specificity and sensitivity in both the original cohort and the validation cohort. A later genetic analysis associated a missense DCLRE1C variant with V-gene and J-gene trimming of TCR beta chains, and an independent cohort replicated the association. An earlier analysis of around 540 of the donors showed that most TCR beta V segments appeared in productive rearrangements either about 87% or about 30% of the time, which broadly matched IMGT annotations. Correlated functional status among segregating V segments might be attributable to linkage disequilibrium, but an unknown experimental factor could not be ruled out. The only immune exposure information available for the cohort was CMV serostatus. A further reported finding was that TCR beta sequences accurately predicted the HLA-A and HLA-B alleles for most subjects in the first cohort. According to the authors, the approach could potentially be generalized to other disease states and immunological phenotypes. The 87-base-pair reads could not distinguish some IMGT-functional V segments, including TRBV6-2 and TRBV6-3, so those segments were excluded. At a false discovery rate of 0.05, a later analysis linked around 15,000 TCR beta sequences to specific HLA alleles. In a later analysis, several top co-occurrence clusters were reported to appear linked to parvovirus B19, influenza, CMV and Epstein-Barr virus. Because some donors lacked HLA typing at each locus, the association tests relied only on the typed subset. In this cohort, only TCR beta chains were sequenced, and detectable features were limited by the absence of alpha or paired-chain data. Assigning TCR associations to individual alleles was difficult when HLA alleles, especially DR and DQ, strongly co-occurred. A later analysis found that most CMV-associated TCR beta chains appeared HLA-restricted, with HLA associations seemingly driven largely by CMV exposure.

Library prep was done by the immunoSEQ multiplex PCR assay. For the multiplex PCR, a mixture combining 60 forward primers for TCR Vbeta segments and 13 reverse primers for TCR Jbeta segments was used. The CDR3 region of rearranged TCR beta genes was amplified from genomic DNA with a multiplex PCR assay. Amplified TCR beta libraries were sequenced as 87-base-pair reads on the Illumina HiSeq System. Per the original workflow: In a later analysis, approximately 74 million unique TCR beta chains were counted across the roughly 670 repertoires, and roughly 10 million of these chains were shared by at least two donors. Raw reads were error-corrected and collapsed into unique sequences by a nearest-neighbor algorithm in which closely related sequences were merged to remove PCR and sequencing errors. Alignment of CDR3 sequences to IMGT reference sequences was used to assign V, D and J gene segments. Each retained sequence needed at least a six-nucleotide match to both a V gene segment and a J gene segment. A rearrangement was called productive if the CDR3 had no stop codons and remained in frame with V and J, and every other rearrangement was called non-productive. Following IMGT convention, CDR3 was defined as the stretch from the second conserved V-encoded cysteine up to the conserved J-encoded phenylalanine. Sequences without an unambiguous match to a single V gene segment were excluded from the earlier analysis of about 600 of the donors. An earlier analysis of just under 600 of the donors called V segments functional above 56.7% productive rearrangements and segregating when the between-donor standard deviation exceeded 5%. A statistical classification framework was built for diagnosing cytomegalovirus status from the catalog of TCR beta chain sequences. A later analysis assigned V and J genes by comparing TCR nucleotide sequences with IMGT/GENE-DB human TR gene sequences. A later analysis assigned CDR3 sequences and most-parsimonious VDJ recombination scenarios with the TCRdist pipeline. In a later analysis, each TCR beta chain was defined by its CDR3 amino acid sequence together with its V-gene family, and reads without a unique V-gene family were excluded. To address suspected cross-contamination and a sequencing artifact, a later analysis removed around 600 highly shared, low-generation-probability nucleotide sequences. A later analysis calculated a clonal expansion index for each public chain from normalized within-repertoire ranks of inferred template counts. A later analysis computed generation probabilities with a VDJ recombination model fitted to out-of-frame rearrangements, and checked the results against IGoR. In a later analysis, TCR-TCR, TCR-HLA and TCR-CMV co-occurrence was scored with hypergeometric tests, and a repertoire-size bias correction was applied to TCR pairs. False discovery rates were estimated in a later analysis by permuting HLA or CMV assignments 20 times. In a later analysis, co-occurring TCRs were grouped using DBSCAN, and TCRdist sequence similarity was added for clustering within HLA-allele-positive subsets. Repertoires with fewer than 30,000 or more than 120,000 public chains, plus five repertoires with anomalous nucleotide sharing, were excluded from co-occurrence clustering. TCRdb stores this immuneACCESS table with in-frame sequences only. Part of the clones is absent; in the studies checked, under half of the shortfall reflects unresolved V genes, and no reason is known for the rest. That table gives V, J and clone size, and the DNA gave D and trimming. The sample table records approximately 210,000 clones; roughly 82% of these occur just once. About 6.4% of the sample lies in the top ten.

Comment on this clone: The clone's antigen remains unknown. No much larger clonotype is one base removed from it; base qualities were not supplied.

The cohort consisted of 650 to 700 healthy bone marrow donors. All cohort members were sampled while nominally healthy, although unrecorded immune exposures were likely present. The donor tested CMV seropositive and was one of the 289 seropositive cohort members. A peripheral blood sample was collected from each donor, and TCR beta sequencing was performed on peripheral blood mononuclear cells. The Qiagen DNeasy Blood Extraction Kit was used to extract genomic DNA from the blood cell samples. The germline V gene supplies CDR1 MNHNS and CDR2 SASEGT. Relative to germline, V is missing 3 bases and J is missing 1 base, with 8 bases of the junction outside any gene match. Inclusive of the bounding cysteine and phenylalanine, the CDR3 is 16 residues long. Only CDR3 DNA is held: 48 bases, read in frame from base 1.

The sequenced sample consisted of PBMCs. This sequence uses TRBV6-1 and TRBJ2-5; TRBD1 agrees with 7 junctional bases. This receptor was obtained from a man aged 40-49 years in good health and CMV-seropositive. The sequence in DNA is TGTGCCAGCAGTGATCTCGGACAGGTGGCCCAAGAGACCCAGTACTTC. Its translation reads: CASSDLGQVAQETQYF.